One TCR beta chain is described in this entry. TCRdb keeps only in-frame clones here, not all; method: immunoSEQ multiplex PCR. The profile shows approximately 170,000 clones, about 88% of them singletons. The data are from a study of blood T cell repertoires in COVID-19. Overall study context: T cells, B-cell-depleted T cells, or PBMCs supplied cDNA or gDNA.

Participant-given clinical history determined each cohort assignment. V dropped 7 bases and J dropped 0 bases, with 14 bases sitting between them. The CDR3 is 14 amino acids. CDR1 SGDLS and CDR2 YYNGEE come from the germline V gene. This TCR came from a woman between 18 and 29 years old who had recovered from COVID-19. The sample was PBMCs or T cells enriched from blood (not recorded which). The chain combines TRBV9 with TRBJ2-7, with TRBD1 as a possible D gene (6 bases). CDR3 in amino acids: CASALGGTSYEQYF. CDR3 bases: TGTGCCAGCGCTTTAGGGGGAACCTCCTACGAGCAGTACTTC.